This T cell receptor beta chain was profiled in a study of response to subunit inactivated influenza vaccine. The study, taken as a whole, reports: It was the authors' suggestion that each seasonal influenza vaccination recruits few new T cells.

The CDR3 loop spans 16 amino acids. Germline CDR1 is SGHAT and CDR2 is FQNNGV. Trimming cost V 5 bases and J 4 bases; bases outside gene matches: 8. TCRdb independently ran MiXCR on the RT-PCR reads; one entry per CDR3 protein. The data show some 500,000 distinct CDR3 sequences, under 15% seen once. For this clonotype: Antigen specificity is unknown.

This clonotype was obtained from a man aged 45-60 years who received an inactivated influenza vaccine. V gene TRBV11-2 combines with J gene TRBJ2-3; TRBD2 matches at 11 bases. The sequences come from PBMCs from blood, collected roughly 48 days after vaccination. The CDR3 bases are TGTGCCAGCAGCACCGTCATAGCGGGGGGGCCAGATACGCAGTATTTT. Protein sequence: CASSTVIAGGPDTQYF. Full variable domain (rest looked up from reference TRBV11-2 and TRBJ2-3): EAGVAQSPRYKIIEKRQSVAFWCNPISGHATLYWYQQILGQGPKLLIQFQNNGVVDDSQLPKDRFSAERLKGVDSTLKIQPAKLEDSAVYLCASSTVIAGGPDTQYFGPGTRLTVL.